Listed here are 13 T cell receptor beta chains from one sample, sequenced in a study of shared clonotypes between healthy human individuals. Only in-frame clones appear in the TCRdb table, and some are missing; sequencing was by immunoSEQ multiplex PCR. The table shows hundreds of thousands of clones, with 90% to 97% occurring only once. In the naive CD8 group, cells lacked CD45RO and were positively selected for CCR7, so terminally differentiated effector memory CD45RA+ cells were left out. Source material: naive CD8+ T cells sorted from blood. These receptor sequences come from a woman younger than 45 in good health.

This chain joins TRBV25-1 and TRBJ2-7, with unresolved D. CDR3 length: 13 amino acids. The V gene's germline CDR1 is MGHDK and CDR2 SYGVNS. Trimming took 2 bases from V and 1 from J, leaving 6 bases between them. CDR3 region: CASSEGVSYEQYF. The CDR3 bases are TGTGCCAGCAGTGAAGGCGTATCCTACGAGCAGTACTTC.

This clone was recorded only once. The chain joins TRBV19 to TRBJ2-4, with D maybe TRBD1 (6 bases). The CDR3 is 15 residues long. V lost 3 bases to trimming and J lost 7 bases, with 16 bases between them. The germline V gene has CDR1 LNHDA and CDR2 SQIVND (reference sequence). The CDR3 region is CASSIFGGAFNIQYF. CDR3 coding DNA: TGTGCCAGTAGTATCTTTGGGGGCGCATTTAACATTCAGTACTTC.

J is TRBJ2-5 and V is TRBV5-6; the D gene is possibly TRBD2 (6 bases). The CDR3 extends over 11 amino acids. Germline values: CDR1 SGHDT, CDR2 YYEEEE. The V and J ends lost 4 bases and 5 bases respectively, with 6 bases between them. CDR3 DNA sequence: TGTGCCAGCAGCGGGGGGGAGACCCAGTACTTC. Protein: CASSGGETQYF.

V is TRBV19 and J is TRBJ1-2, with D tentatively TRBD1 (6 bases). CDR1 is LNHDA and CDR2 is SQIVND in the germline V gene (reference sequence). CDR3 length: 15 residues. V was shortened by 7 bases and J by 4 bases, with 19 bases between the two germline ends. The CDR3 nucleotides are TGTGCCAGTACCGCGACGGGGGGCGCCGGCTATGGCTACACCTTC. This encodes CASTATGGAGYGYTF.

This chain connects TRBV6-6 to TRBJ2-5; 8 bases align to TRBD2. V lost 2 bases, J lost 5 bases, and 10 bases stayed unmatched. Germline loops: CDR1 MNHNY, CDR2 SVGAGI (reference sequence). The CDR3 runs 16 residues. This CDR3 reads CASSYLRAGARETQYF. DNA of the CDR3: TGTGCCAGCAGTTACCTTCGAGCGGGAGCACGGGAGACCCAGTACTTC.

This clone was detected only once. The chain has TRBV19 and TRBJ2-5; D ambiguous. This CDR3 is 10 amino acids long. Germline V lookup: CDR1 LNHDA, CDR2 SQIVND (reference sequence). With 10 bases removed from V and 7 bases from J, the gap between germline ends came to 10 bases. CDR3 region: CATGTGTQYF. In DNA form, the CDR3 reads TGTGCCACTGGAACGGGGACCCAGTACTTC.

The chain joins TRBV13 to TRBJ2-5, with TRBD2 matching 7 bases. The CDR3 is 15 amino acids. Germline V CDR1 and CDR2: PRHDT, FYEKMQ (reference sequence). Trimming cost V 5 bases and J 1 base; bases outside gene matches: 7. CDR3 residues: CASSTRLATQETQYF. The CDR3 DNA is TGTGCCAGCAGCACCCGACTAGCCACCCAAGAGACCCAGTACTTC.

The rearrangement links TRBV4-1 to TRBJ2-3; 8 bases match TRBD2. The CDR3 sequence is 18 residues long. Looked up from germline, CDR1 is MGHRA and CDR2 is YSYEKL. J gave up 3 bases and V 5 bases, and 16 bases lay outside the gene matches. For the CDR3, the DNA is TGCGCCAGCAGCTCCGAAAAGACTAGCGCAACGTATACAGATACGCAGTATTTT. It yields the protein CASSSEKTSATYTDTQYF.

V usage is TRBV28 and J usage is TRBJ2-1; TRBD2 aligns across 11 bases. The germline V gene has CDR1 MDHEN and CDR2 SYDVKM. The CDR3 has 16 amino acids. Losses at the gene ends were 5 bases for V and 2 bases for J; bases not matched to a gene: 5. The CDR3 nucleotides read TGTGCCAGCAGTCCTAGGACTAGCGGGCCCTACAATGAGCAGTTCTTC. This translates into CASSPRTSGPYNEQFF.

To note about this clone: Other DNA sequences in this specimen translate into the identical CDR3. The genes are TRBV27 and TRBJ2-7; TRBD2 is a possible D gene (5 bases). Germline values: CDR1 MNHEY, CDR2 SMNVEV (reference sequence). The V gene lost 5 bases and the J gene lost 5 bases, with 7 bases spanning the gap. The CDR3 has 11 residues. CDR3 nucleotide sequence: TGTGCCAGCAGTCCGGGGAACGAGCAGTACTTC. This translates into CASSPGNEQYF.

The chain has TRBV10-3 and TRBJ2-1, with 10 bases that match TRBD1. V lost 3 bases, J lost 8 bases, and 7 bases stayed unmatched. The CDR3 spans 15 residues. CDR1 and CDR2 from the germline V gene are ENHRY and SYGVKD. The CDR3 DNA is TGTGCCATCAGTGATTCGGGACAGGGGCGGTATGAGCAGTTCTTC. Translation: CAISDSGQGRYEQFF.

The V call is TRBV6-5, the J call TRBJ2-7; the match to TRBD1 covers 7 bases. V lost 7 bases to trimming and J lost 0 bases; unmatched junction nucleotides: 6. CDR1 and CDR2 from the germline V gene are MNHEY and SVGAGI. The CDR3 loop spans 14 amino acids. The CDR3 DNA is TGTGCCAGCATCAAGACAGGGAGCTCCTACGAGCAGTACTTC. It is translated as CASIKTGSSYEQYF.

The V and J genes are TRBV11-2 and TRBJ2-7; 9 bases match TRBD1. This CDR3 is built from 16 residues. Germline V CDR1 and CDR2: SGHAT, FQNNGV. With 2 bases clipped from V and 2 bases from J, the junction kept 7 bases outside the gene matches. CDR3 sequence: CASSLRGTGLAYEQYF. The CDR3 nucleotides read TGTGCCAGCAGCTTACGAGGGACAGGGCTAGCCTACGAGCAGTACTTC.